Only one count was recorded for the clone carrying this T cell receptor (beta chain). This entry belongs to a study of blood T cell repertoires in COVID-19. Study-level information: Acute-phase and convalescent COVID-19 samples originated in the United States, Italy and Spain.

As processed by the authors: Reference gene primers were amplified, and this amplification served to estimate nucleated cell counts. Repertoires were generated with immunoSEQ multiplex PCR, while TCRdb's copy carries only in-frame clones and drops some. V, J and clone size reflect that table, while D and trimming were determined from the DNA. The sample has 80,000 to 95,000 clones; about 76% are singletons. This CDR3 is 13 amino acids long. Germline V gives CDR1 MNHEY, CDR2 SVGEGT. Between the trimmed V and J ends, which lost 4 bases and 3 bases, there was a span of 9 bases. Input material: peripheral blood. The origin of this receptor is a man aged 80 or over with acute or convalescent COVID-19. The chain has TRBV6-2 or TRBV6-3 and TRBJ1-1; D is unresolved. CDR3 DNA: TGTGCCAGCAGTTTAGGACTCTACACTGAAGCTTTCTTT. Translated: CASSLGLYTEAFF.